The 26 T cell receptor beta chains listed next were all sequenced from one sample in a study of graft-versus-host responses after intestinal transplantation. Their antigens remain unidentified. Sequencing used immunoSEQ multiplex PCR; TCRdb keeps in-frame clones, though not all of them. The repertoire has nearly 110,000 clones, roughly 87% of them found once; the top ten carry over 0.55%. This sample comprised unstimulated CD4+ T cells sorted from spleen or lymph node cells, obtained before transplant. The origin of the receptors is a human donor who was the organ donor for an intestinal transplant.

This clone showed up just a few times. The rearrangement joins TRBV28 to TRBJ1-1; D may be TRBD1 (6 bases). From germline, CDR1 is MDHEN and CDR2 SYDVKM. The CDR3 loop spans 15 amino acids. Trimming took off 6 bases at V and 1 base at J, with 15 bases between the two ends. The CDR3: CASSLVGGRNTEAFF. The CDR3 bases are TGTGCCAGCAGCCTAGTCGGGGGCAGGAACACTGAAGCTTTCTTT.

The chain couples TRBV4-1 to TRBJ2-2; the match to TRBD2 covers 9 bases. J was trimmed by 4 bases and V by 4 bases; bases with no gene match: 10. Per the germline V gene, CDR1 is MGHRA and CDR2 is YSYEKL. CDR3 size: 17 residues. CDR3 nucleotide sequence: TGCGCCAGCAGCCCCAAAATAGCGGGGGAGGTCACCGGGGAGCTGTTTTTT. The encoded protein is CASSPKIAGEVTGELFF.

The rearrangement joins TRBV13 to TRBJ2-4; D might be TRBD1 or TRBD2, each matching 5 bases. CDR1 is PRHDT, CDR2 FYEKMQ, per germline (reference sequence). The CDR3 totals 14 residues. V lost 3 bases and J lost 6, with 12 bases in between. CDR3 protein: CASSLGDYGNIQYF. As DNA, the CDR3 is TGTGCCAGCAGCTTGGGGGATTACGGAAACATTCAGTACTTC.

The genes are TRBV6-5 and TRBJ2-7; 9 nucleotides agree with TRBD2. Losses at the gene ends were 6 bases for V and 5 bases for J; bases not matched to a gene: 8. The CDR3 sequence is 14 residues long. Germline-derived CDR1 and CDR2 are MNHEY and SVGAGI. CDR3 sequence reads: CASRASGRFNEQYF. For the CDR3, the DNA is TGTGCCAGCAGGGCAAGCGGGAGGTTCAACGAGCAGTACTTC.

J is TRBJ1-4 and V is TRBV15; D gene ambiguous. The germline V and J ends were trimmed by 1 base and 3 bases, with 6 bases remaining between them. The germline CDR1 and CDR2 sequences are LNHNV and YYDKDF (reference sequence). The CDR3 totals 14 residues. The DNA of the CDR3 is TGTGCCACCAGCAGAGGGGCGGCTAATGAAAAACTGTTTTTT. This sequence encodes CATSRGAANEKLFF. Full variable domain (remainder filled in from reference TRBV15 and TRBJ1-4): DAMVIQNPRYQVTQFGKPVTLSCSQTLNHNVMYWYQQKSSQAPKLLFHYYDKDFNNEADTPDNFQSRRPNTSFCFLDIRSPGLGDTAMYLCATSRGAANEKLFFGSGTQLSVL.

V gene TRBV5-6 combines with J gene TRBJ2-3; 8 bases are shared with TRBD2. Germline CDR1 and CDR2: SGHDT and YYEEEE. This CDR3 spans 15 amino acids. V trimming: 1 base; J trimming: 2 bases; junction bases outside the gene matches: 3. This chain's CDR3 is CASSLLRGDTDTQYF. CDR3 bases: TGTGCCAGCAGCTTGTTGCGGGGGGACACAGATACGCAGTATTTT.

The chain is built from TRBV29-1 and TRBJ1-1; 8 nucleotides line up with TRBD1. The ends lost 7 bases at V and 1 base at J; junction bases unmatched: 2. The CDR3 runs to 12 residues. Germline V gene data show CDR1 as SQVTM and CDR2 as ANQGSEA. The chain's CDR3 is CSGDRGNTEAFF. The CDR3 bases are TGCAGCGGAGACAGGGGGAACACTGAAGCTTTCTTT.

The chain carries TRBV19 and TRBJ1-6; D ambiguous. The CDR3 is 12 residues long. Germline V lookup: CDR1 LNHDA, CDR2 SQIVND (reference sequence). V dropped 9 bases and J dropped 9 bases, with 12 bases sitting between them. CDR3 region: CASEERVSPLHF. The CDR3 DNA is TGTGCCAGCGAAGAAAGAGTTTCACCCCTCCACTTT.

The V call is TRBV5-1, the J call TRBJ2-3; the D call may be TRBD1 or TRBD2 (5 bases each). Trimming stripped 2 bases from V and 6 bases from J, with 16 bases between. The CDR3 loop spans 15 amino acids. Germline loops: CDR1 SGHRS, CDR2 YFSETQ. CDR3 DNA sequence: TGCGCCAGCAGCTTCCTAGGGACCCCAGAGGATACGCAGTATTTT. Protein: CASSFLGTPEDTQYF.

J is TRBJ1-1 and V is TRBV6-1; D unclear. The germline gives CDR1 MNHNS, CDR2 SASEGT. Trimming shortened V by 6 bases and J by 1 base, and 15 bases separated the two germline ends. This CDR3 spans 15 amino acids. The CDR3 nucleotides read TGTGCCAGCAGATCACCCCGACTGCCGAACACTGAAGCTTTCTTT. Its translation is CASRSPRLPNTEAFF.

The chain recombines TRBV12-5 with TRBJ2-7, with TRBD1 matching over 9 bases. The CDR3 is made up of 14 amino acids. J lost 0 bases, V lost 7 bases, and 4 bases had no gene match. Germline CDR1 reads LGHNT; CDR2 reads FRNRAP. The CDR3, as DNA: TGTGCTAGTGCACGGGACAGGGTCTCCTACGAGCAGTACTTC. Encoded protein: CASARDRVSYEQYF.

The chain employs TRBV5-4 and TRBJ2-3; D possibly corresponds to TRBD2 (6 bases). Germline CDR1 and CDR2: SGHNT and YYREEE (reference sequence). The CDR3 consists of 13 residues. The V gene lost 3 bases and the J gene lost 3 bases, with 8 bases spanning the gap. CDR3 in DNA: TGTGCCAGCAGCTCGACTAGGACAGATACGCAGTATTTT. This gives the protein CASSSTRTDTQYF. The variable domain in full, with the rest retrieved from reference TRBV5-4 and TRBJ2-3, is ETGVTQSPTHLIKTRGQQVTLRCSSQSGHNTVSWYQQALGQGPQFIFQYYREEENGRGNFPPRFSGLQFPNYSSELNVNALELDDSALYLCASSSTRTDTQYFGPGTRLTVL.

This chain uses TRBV7-2 with TRBJ2-1, with 9 bases identical to TRBD2. This CDR3 has 15 residues. Germline loops: CDR1 SGHTA, CDR2 FQGNSA. Trimming at V came to 5 bases and at J to 9 bases, leaving 11 bases not matched to a gene. CDR3 protein: CASSPLAGVGGEQFF. CDR3 DNA: TGTGCCAGCAGCCCCTTAGCGGGAGTTGGCGGTGAGCAGTTCTTC.

This chain links TRBV2 with TRBJ2-1, with 9 bases lining up with TRBD2. The J segment lost 0 bases and the V segment lost 4 bases, leaving 10 bases of the junction unmatched. This CDR3 spans 18 amino acids. Germline V lookup: CDR1 SNHLY, CDR2 FYNNEI. CDR3 coding DNA: TGTGCCAGCAGTGGACCGAGCGGGGGGCTCGTCTCCTACAATGAGCAGTTCTTC. Its translation: CASSGPSGGLVSYNEQFF. The entire variable domain, with the rest obtained from reference TRBV2 and TRBJ2-1, is as follows: EPEVTQTPSHQVTQMGQEVILRCVPISNHLYFYWYRQILGQKVEFLVSFYNNEISEKSEIFDDQFSVERPDGSNFTLKIRSTKLEDSAMYFCASSGPSGGLVSYNEQFFGPGTRLTVL.

The V call is TRBV19, the J call TRBJ2-2; 11 bases are a match to TRBD1. This CDR3 has 15 residues. V dropped 5 bases and J dropped 6; count of bases not matched to a gene: 5. Germline CDR1 reads LNHDA; CDR2 reads SQIVND (reference sequence). The CDR3 bases are TGTGCCAGTAGTGATCCGGGACAGGGGGCCGGGGAGCTGTTTTTT. This translates into CASSDPGQGAGELFF. Full variable domain (remainder filled in from reference TRBV19 and TRBJ2-2): DGGITQSPKYLFRKEGQNVTLSCEQNLNHDAMYWYRQDPGQGLRLIYYSQIVNDFQKGDIAEGYSVSREKKESFPLTVTSAQKNPTAFYLCASSDPGQGAGELFFGEGSRLTVL.

The chain recombines TRBV11-2 with TRBJ1-1; the D is unclear. The CDR3 contains 14 residues. Per germline, CDR1 SGHAT and CDR2 FQNNGV. Trimming cost V 4 bases and J 2 bases, with 11 bases left between them. CDR3: CASSSPLLNTEAFF. In nucleotides, the CDR3 is TGTGCCAGCAGCTCGCCCCTGTTAAACACTGAAGCTTTCTTT.

The chain has TRBV30 and TRBJ2-7; D is perhaps TRBD2 (6 bases). The CDR3 totals 14 residues. The V and J ends lost 4 bases and 2 bases respectively, with 15 bases between them. The V gene's germline CDR1 is GTSNPN and CDR2 SVGIG (reference sequence). The CDR3 protein is CAWNQEGRPYEQYF. The CDR3 region has the DNA TGTGCCTGGAATCAGGAGGGTAGACCCTACGAGCAGTACTTC.

The chain combines TRBV5-1 with TRBJ2-5, with 9 bases aligning to TRBD1. The length of the CDR3 is 14 residues. Germline V gene sequence: CDR1 SGHRS, CDR2 YFSETQ. After removal of 4 bases from V and 5 bases from J, the junction contained 6 bases not matched to a gene. The CDR3 reads CASSPGTGLETQYF. CDR3 bases: TGCGCCAGCAGCCCAGGGACAGGGTTGGAGACCCAGTACTTC.

V is TRBV18 and J is TRBJ1-1; no reliable D call. This CDR3 spans 16 amino acids. V lost 3 bases, J lost 1 base, and 15 bases lay in between. The germline V gene has CDR1 KGHSH and CDR2 LQKENI. DNA of the CDR3: TGTGCCAGCTCACCGAACCAACTGGTTGAGAACACTGAAGCTTTCTTT. Protein product: CASSPNQLVENTEAFF.

The V and J genes are TRBV7-3 and TRBJ1-1; the D is unclear. The CDR3 totals 14 residues. Trimming took off 5 bases at V and 5 bases at J, with 15 bases between the two ends. Per the germline V gene, CDR1 is SGHTA and CDR2 is FQGTGA. CDR3 DNA: TGTGCCAGCAGCCTCACCGATAGTTGGACTGAAGCTTTCTTT. Its translation: CASSLTDSWTEAFF.

This clone occurred a few times. The chain carries TRBV4-1 and TRBJ2-7; 10 bases are a match to TRBD1. The CDR3 is 15 amino acids. CDR1 MGHRA and CDR2 YSYEKL come from the germline V gene. Trimming removed 5 bases from V and 0 bases from J; junction bases left unmatched: 4. The CDR3 nucleotides read TGCGCCAGCAGCGACCGGGACAGGGGCTCCTACGAGCAGTACTTC. Protein: CASSDRDRGSYEQYF.

The chain uses TRBV7-9 and TRBJ2-1, with D perhaps TRBD2 (6 bases). The CDR3 sequence is 17 residues long. The V and J ends lost 4 bases and 0 bases respectively, with 16 bases between them. CDR1 and CDR2 from the germline V gene are SEHNR and FQNEAQ (reference sequence). The DNA for the CDR3 is TGTGCCAGCAGCTCCAGGGACTCCCCCCGCTCCTACAATGAGCAGTTCTTC. The encoded protein is CASSSRDSPRSYNEQFF.

V usage is TRBV6-4 and J usage is TRBJ2-1; either TRBD1 or TRBD2 may supply D (5 bases each). Germline-derived CDR1 and CDR2 are MRHNA and SNTAGT. This CDR3 region has 16 residues. Between the trimmed V and J ends, which lost 2 bases and 1 base, there was a span of 12 bases. The CDR3 protein is CASSDEGFRSYNEQFF. CDR3 sequence (DNA): TGTGCCAGCAGTGACGAGGGGTTTAGGTCCTACAATGAGCAGTTCTTC.

This clone has a single count. The V call is TRBV5-1, the J call TRBJ1-1, with unresolved D. Germline CDR1 SGHRS, CDR2 YFSETQ. The CDR3 sequence is 14 residues long. V lost 7 bases, J lost 1 base, and 14 bases lay in between. This CDR3 reads CASSLRSANTEAFF. CDR3 bases: TGCGCCAGCTCCTTAAGGTCAGCGAACACTGAAGCTTTCTTT.

This chain connects TRBV5-1 to TRBJ1-2; D remains unclear. V gave up 2 bases and J gave up 3 bases, with 11 bases separating them. This CDR3 has 14 residues. The germline V gene has CDR1 SGHRS and CDR2 YFSETQ. This chain's CDR3 is CASSLSTTDYGYTF. Here the CDR3 DNA reads TGCGCCAGCAGCTTATCCACGACGGACTATGGCTACACCTTC.

The rearrangement uses TRBV5-1 and TRBJ2-7; D unresolved. Deletions cut 2 bases from V and 4 bases from J, with 13 bases between. CDR1 and CDR2 (germline): SGHRS, YFSETQ. This CDR3 has 14 residues. DNA for the CDR3: TGCGCCAGCAGCTTAATGCCGCTAGAATACGAGCAGTACTTC. Translated: CASSLMPLEYEQYF.